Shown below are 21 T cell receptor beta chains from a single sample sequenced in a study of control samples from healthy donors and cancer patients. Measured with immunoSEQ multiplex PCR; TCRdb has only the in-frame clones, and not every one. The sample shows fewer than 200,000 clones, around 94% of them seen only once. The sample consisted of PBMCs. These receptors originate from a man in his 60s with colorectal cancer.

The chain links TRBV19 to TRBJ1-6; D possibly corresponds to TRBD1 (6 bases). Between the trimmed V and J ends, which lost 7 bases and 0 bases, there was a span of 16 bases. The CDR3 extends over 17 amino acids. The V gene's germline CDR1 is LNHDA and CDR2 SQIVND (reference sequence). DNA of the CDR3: TGTGCCAGTACCGAATTGGGGGGCCCCTCCTATAATTCACCCCTCCACTTT. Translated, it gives CASTELGGPSYNSPLHF.

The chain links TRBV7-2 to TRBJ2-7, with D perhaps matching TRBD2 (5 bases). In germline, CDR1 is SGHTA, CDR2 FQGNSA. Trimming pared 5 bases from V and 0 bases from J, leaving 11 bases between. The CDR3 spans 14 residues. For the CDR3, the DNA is TGTGCCAGCAGCCGGGATGTCCCCTCCTACGAGCAGTACTTC. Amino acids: CASSRDVPSYEQYF.

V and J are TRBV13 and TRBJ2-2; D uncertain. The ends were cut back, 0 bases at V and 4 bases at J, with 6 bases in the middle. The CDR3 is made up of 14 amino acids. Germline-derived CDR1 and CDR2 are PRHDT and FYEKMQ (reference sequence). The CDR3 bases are TGTGCCAGCAGCTTAGGCGTCGGCACCGGGGAGCTGTTTTTT. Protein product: CASSLGVGTGELFF.

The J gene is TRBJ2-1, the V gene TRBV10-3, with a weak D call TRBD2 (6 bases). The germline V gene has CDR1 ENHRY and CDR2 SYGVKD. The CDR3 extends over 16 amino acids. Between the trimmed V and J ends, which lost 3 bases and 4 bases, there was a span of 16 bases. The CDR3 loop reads CAISDSGTSLYNEQFF. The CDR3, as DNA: TGTGCCATCAGTGATTCCGGGACTTCACTTTACAATGAGCAGTTCTTC.

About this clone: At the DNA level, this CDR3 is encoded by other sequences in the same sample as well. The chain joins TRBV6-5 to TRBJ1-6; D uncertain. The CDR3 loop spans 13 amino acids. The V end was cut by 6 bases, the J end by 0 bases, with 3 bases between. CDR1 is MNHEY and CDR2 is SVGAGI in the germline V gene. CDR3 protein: CASRDSYNSPLHF. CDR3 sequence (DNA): TGTGCCAGCAGAGACTCCTATAATTCACCCCTCCACTTT.

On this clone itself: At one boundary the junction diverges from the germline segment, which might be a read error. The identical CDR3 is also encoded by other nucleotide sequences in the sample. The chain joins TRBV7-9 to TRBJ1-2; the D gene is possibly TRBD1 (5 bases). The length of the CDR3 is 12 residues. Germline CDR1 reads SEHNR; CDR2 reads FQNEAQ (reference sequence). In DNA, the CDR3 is TGCGCCAGCAGCTTAAGGGGAGTGGAGGACACCTTC. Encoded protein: CASSLRGVEDTF.

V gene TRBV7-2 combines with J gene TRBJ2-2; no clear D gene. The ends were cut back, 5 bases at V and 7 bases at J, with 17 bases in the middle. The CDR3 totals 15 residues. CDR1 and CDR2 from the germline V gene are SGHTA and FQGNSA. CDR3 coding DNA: TGTGCCAGCAGCCCCCTGTACTATCTGGGCGGGGAGCTGTTTTTT. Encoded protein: CASSPLYYLGGELFF.

This CDR3 is CASSQVDANEQFF. CDR3 sequence (DNA): TGTGCCAGCAGCCAAGTGGACGCGAATGAGCAGTTCTTC. The J gene is TRBJ2-1, the V gene TRBV3-1 (or the pseudogene TRBV3-2), with D unresolved. Germline V lookup: CDR1 LGHDT, CDR2 YNNKEL (reference sequence). The CDR3 runs 13 residues. V lost 1 base and J lost 7, with 8 bases in between.

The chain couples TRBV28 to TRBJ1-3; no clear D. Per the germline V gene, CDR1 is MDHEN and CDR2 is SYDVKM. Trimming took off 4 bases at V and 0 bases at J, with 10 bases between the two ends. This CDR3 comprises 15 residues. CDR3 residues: CASSSPGPSGNTIYF. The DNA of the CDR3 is TGTGCCAGCAGTTCCCCCGGACCCTCTGGAAACACCATATATTTT.

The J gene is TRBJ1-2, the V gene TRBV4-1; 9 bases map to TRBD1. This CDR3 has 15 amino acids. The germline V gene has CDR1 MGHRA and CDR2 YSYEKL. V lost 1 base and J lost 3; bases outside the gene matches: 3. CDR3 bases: TGCGCCAGCAGCCAAGGACAGGGGGGATACTATGGCTACACCTTC. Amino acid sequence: CASSQGQGGYYGYTF.

CDR3 nucleotide sequence: TGTGCCAGCACCCGGCCAGGGGGGCGGAATTCACCCCTCCACTTT. It specifies CASTRPGGRNSPLHF. V is TRBV11-2 and J is TRBJ1-6; 7 bases agree with TRBD1. CDR1 SGHAT and CDR2 FQNNGV come from the germline V gene. The V and J ends lost 7 bases and 7 bases, in that order; junction bases with no gene match: 10. The CDR3 runs to 15 residues.

The CDR3 region has the DNA TGTGCCAGCAGTGATTCGGGACAGGGAACGGGAGCCAAAAACATTCAGTACTTC. It translates to CASSDSGQGTGAKNIQYF. V usage is TRBV6-1 and J usage is TRBJ2-4; 9 bases line up with TRBD1. Germline V gene lookup returns CDR1 MNHNS and CDR2 SASEGT. The CDR3 runs to 18 residues. Germline trimming cut 3 bases from V and 0 bases from J; bases unmatched to any gene: 9.

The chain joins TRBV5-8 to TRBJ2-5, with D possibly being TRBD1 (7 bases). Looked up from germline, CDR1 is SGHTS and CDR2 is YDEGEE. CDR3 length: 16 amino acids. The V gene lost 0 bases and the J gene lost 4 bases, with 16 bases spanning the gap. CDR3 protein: CASSLGRDSLGETQYF. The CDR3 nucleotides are TGTGCCAGCAGCTTGGGGCGGGACAGCCTCGGAGAGACCCAGTACTTC.

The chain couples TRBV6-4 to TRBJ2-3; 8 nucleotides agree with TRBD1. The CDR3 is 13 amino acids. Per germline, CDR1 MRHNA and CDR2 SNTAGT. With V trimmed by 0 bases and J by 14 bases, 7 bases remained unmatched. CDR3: CASSDSRTGRTYF. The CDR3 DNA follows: TGTGCCAGCAGTGACTCGCGGACAGGGCGCACGTATTTT.

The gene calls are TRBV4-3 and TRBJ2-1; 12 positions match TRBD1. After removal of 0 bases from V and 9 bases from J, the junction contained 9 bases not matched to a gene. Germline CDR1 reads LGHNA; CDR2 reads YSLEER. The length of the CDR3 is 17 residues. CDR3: CASSQDLGTGGRGEQFF. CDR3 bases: TGCGCCAGCAGCCAAGATCTGGGGACAGGGGGCAGGGGTGAGCAGTTCTTC.

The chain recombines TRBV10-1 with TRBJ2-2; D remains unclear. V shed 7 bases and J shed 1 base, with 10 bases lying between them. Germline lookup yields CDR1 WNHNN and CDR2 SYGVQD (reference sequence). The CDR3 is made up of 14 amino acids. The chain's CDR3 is CASKAQRNTGELFF. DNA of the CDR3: TGCGCCAGCAAGGCTCAACGGAACACCGGGGAGCTGTTTTTT.

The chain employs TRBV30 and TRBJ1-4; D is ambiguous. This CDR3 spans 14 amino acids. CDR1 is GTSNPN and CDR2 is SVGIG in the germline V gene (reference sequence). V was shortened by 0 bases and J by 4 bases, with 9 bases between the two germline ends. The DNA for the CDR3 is TGTGCCTGGAGTGTTGGGAATCTTAATGAAAAACTGTTTTTT. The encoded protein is CAWSVGNLNEKLFF.

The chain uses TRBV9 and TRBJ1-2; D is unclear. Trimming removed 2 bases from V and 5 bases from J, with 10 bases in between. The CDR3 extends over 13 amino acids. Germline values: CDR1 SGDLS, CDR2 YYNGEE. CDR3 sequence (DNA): TGTGCCAGCAGCGTTGAGGAGGGTTATGGCTACACCTTC. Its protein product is CASSVEEGYGYTF.

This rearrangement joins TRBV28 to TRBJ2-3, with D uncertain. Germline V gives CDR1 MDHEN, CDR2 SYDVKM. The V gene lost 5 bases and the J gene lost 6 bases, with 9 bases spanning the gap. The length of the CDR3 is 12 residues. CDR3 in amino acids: CASSPARDTQYF. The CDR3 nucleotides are TGTGCCAGCAGTCCCGCAAGGGATACGCAGTATTTT.

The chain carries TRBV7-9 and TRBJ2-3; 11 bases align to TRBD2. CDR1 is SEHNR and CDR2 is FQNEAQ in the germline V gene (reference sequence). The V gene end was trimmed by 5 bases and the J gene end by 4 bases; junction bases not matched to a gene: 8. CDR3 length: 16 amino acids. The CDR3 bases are TGTGCCAGCAGCGTTAGCGGGGGGGTGGACGCAGATACGCAGTATTTT. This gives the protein CASSVSGGVDADTQYF.

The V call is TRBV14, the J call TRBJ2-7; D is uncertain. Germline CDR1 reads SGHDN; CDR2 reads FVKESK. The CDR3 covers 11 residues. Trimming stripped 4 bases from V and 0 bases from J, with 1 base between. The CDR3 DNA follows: TGTGCCAGCAGCCCCTCCTACGAGCAGTACTTC. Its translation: CASSPSYEQYF. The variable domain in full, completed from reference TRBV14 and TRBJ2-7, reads EAGVTQFPSHSVIEKGQTVTLRCDPISGHDNLYWYRRVMGKEIKFLLHFVKESKQDESGMPNNRFLAERTGGTYSTLKVQPAELEDSGVYFCASSPSYEQYFGPGTRLTVT.